This passage covers 30 T cell receptor beta chains from one sample sequenced in a study of shared clonotypes between healthy human individuals. Assay: immunoSEQ multiplex PCR; the TCRdb copy retains only in-frame clones and omits some. The sample contains about 480,000 clones, almost 80% of which appear only once. Sequences were obtained from PBMCs. The receptors shown here come from a woman aged 40 to 55 in good health. Some clones in this sample may be carry-over from other donors' samples.

DNA of the CDR3: TGTGCCAGCAGCTTAAGTCCAGGGGGCTTCACCGGGGAGCTGTTTTTT. Its translation is CASSLSPGGFTGELFF. This chain uses TRBV7-3 with TRBJ2-2, with TRBD1 matching over 8 bases. The germline V gene encodes CDR1 SGHTA and CDR2 FQGTGA. CDR3 length: 16 amino acids. After removal of 1 base from V and 4 bases from J, the junction contained 5 bases not matched to a gene.

J is TRBJ2-3 and V is TRBV4-3; 7 positions agree with TRBD2. The CDR3 sequence is 18 residues long. Germline CDR1 reads LGHNA; CDR2 reads YSLEER. V was clipped by 0 bases and J by 6 bases; unmatched bases: 15. CDR3 DNA: TGCGCCAGCAGCCAAGATCAGGAGGTGGCGGGAGTAGCGGATACGCAGTATTTT. It yields the protein CASSQDQEVAGVADTQYF.

V is TRBV5-4 and J is TRBJ2-7, with D perhaps TRBD2 (6 bases). V was cut by 0 bases and J by 2 bases, with 12 bases left in between. The CDR3 runs to 15 residues. Germline V CDR1 and CDR2: SGHNT, YYREEE (reference sequence). CDR3 residues: CASSLGRGATYEQYF. CDR3 DNA: TGTGCCAGCAGCTTGGGGAGGGGAGCTACCTACGAGCAGTACTTC. The variable domain in full, with the rest retrieved from reference TRBV5-4 and TRBJ2-7, is ETGVTQSPTHLIKTRGQQVTLRCSSQSGHNTVSWYQQALGQGPQFIFQYYREEENGRGNFPPRFSGLQFPNYSSELNVNALELDDSALYLCASSLGRGATYEQYFGPGTRLTVT.

The CDR3 DNA follows: TGTGCCAGCAGCTGGGAAAGGACAGGAAAGTACCAAGAGACCCAGTACTTC. Its protein is CASSWERTGKYQETQYF. V gene TRBV5-8 combines with J gene TRBJ2-5; 7 bases agree with TRBD1. Germline CDR1 is SGHTS and CDR2 is YDEGEE. CDR3 length equals 17 residues. V shed 3 bases, J shed 0 bases, and the junction held 11 bases outside the gene matches.

The genes are TRBV30 and TRBJ2-7; tentative D call: TRBD1 (5 bases). The V end lost 2 bases, the J end lost 8 bases, and 16 bases lay between the germline ends. This CDR3 is 13 amino acids long. Germline assignment: CDR1 GTSNPN and CDR2 SVGIG (reference sequence). CDR3 DNA: TGTGCCTGGAGTATAGTAGGGGTCGATAAGCAGTACTTC. Its protein is CAWSIVGVDKQYF.

This clone was seen a few times. The chain's CDR3 is CASSQDSNTEAFF. CDR3 sequence (DNA): TGTGCCAGCAGCCAAGACAGCAACACTGAAGCTTTCTTT. This chain links TRBV14 with TRBJ1-1; D uncertain. V lost 0 bases and J 2 bases, leaving 4 bases between the germline ends. Germline-derived CDR1 and CDR2 are SGHDN and FVKESK. The CDR3 has 13 residues. The complete variable domain, with remaining parts taken from reference TRBV14 and TRBJ1-1, reads EAGVTQFPSHSVIEKGQTVTLRCDPISGHDNLYWYRRVMGKEIKFLLHFVKESKQDESGMPNNRFLAERTGGTYSTLKVQPAELEDSGVYFCASSQDSNTEAFFGQGTRLTVV.

The rearrangement joins TRBV30 to TRBJ2-1, with 7 nucleotides matching TRBD2. J gave up 4 bases and V 0 bases, and 12 bases lay outside the gene matches. Germline values: CDR1 GTSNPN, CDR2 SVGIG (reference sequence). There are 17 residues in the CDR3. The DNA for the CDR3 is TGTGCCTGGAGTGTACGGGGCCGACCTAGCGGATACAATGAGCAGTTCTTC. Encoded protein: CAWSVRGRPSGYNEQFF.

This chain links TRBV11-2 with TRBJ2-5; no definite D call. Germline V gene sequence: CDR1 SGHAT, CDR2 FQNNGV. The V gene lost 5 bases and the J gene lost 7 bases, with 14 bases spanning the gap. CDR3 length: 13 amino acids. The CDR3 protein is CASSRGYVGTQYF. CDR3 coding DNA: TGTGCCAGCAGCCGAGGATATGTTGGGACCCAGTACTTC.

J is TRBJ2-3 and V is TRBV7-3, with 11 positions matching TRBD2. The CDR3 is 15 amino acids. Looked up from germline, CDR1 is SGHTA and CDR2 is FQGTGA. V lost 6 bases to trimming and J lost 3 bases; unmatched junction nucleotides: 5. CDR3 region: CASSETSGTTDTQYF. DNA for the CDR3: TGTGCCAGCAGTGAGACTAGCGGGACGACAGATACGCAGTATTTT.

This clone was observed a few times. The CDR3 coding sequence is TGTGCCAGCAGCTTAGGGTGGGAGGCGTACACTGAAGCTTTCTTT. Amino acids: CASSLGWEAYTEAFF. V is TRBV11-2 and J is TRBJ1-1; D remains unclear. The CDR3 is 15 residues long. Germline CDR1 SGHAT, CDR2 FQNNGV. Trimming removed 1 base from V and 3 bases from J, with 12 bases in between.

The chain has TRBV6-1 and TRBJ2-5; D is uncertain. The CDR3 is 15 residues long. CDR1 MNHNS and CDR2 SASEGT come from the germline V gene. V lost 2 bases, J lost 1 base, and 11 bases lay in between. CDR3 loop: CASSEQVALQETQYF. The CDR3 region has the DNA TGTGCCAGCAGTGAACAGGTGGCACTCCAAGAGACCCAGTACTTC.

The CDR3 here is CASSLREYNEQFF. In DNA, the CDR3 is TGTGCCAGCAGCTTACGGGAGTACAATGAGCAGTTCTTC. The chain recombines TRBV7-3 with TRBJ2-1, with a weak D call TRBD2 (6 bases). Germline V CDR1 and CDR2: SGHTA, FQGTGA. The ends were cut back, 2 bases at V and 4 bases at J, with 6 bases in the middle. CDR3 length equals 13 residues.

The CDR3, as DNA: TGCAGCGGTATATACTCCTACAATGAGCAGTTCTTC. Translating it yields CSGIYSYNEQFF. The genes are TRBV29-1 and TRBJ2-1; no clear D. This CDR3 is 12 amino acids long. The germline V gene encodes CDR1 SQVTM and CDR2 ANQGSEA. Trimming removed 7 bases at V and 0 bases at J, with 7 bases between.

This clone was counted between two and nine times. This chain connects TRBV5-1 to TRBJ1-2; 7 bases map to TRBD1. Germline V gene data show CDR1 as SGHRS and CDR2 as YFSETQ. J lost 4 bases, V lost 2 bases, and 8 bases had no gene match. The CDR3 extends over 15 amino acids. The CDR3 sequence: CASSFTGDPSYGYTF. The CDR3 DNA reads as TGCGCCAGCAGCTTCACAGGGGACCCCTCCTATGGCTACACCTTC. The whole variable domain, filled in from reference TRBV5-1 and TRBJ1-2, reads KAGVTQTPRYLIKTRGQQVTLSCSPISGHRSVSWYQQTPGQGLQFLFEYFSETQRNKGNFPGRFSGRQFSNSRSEMNVSTLELGDSALYLCASSFTGDPSYGYTFGSGTRLTVV.

The V and J genes are TRBV10-1 and TRBJ2-7; D unresolved. Germline CDR1 and CDR2: WNHNN and SYGVQD (reference sequence). The CDR3 is made up of 12 amino acids. Trimming removed 3 bases at V and 1 base at J, with 4 bases between. The CDR3 DNA reads as TGCGCCAGCAGTGATGGGTCCTACGAGCAGTACTTC. Protein: CASSDGSYEQYF.

J is TRBJ1-1 and V is TRBV28, with 7 bases that match TRBD1. This CDR3 is 17 amino acids long. After removal of 5 bases from V and 6 bases from J, the junction contained 18 bases not matched to a gene. CDR1 MDHEN and CDR2 SYDVKM come from the germline V gene. CDR3 protein: CASSHKRMRGLISEAFF. CDR3 bases: TGTGCCAGCAGTCACAAACGAATGAGGGGGCTAATTTCTGAAGCTTTCTTT.

This chain links TRBV28 with TRBJ1-4; 7 bases are shared with TRBD1. This CDR3 has 14 amino acids. Looked up from germline, CDR1 is MDHEN and CDR2 is SYDVKM. With 3 bases clipped from V and 6 bases from J, the junction kept 4 bases outside the gene matches. In DNA form, the CDR3 reads TGTGCCAGCAGTTTTACAGGGGTGTATGAAAAACTGTTTTTT. It codes for CASSFTGVYEKLFF.

This clone was recorded once. The sample contains more than one DNA sequence encoding this CDR3. V gene TRBV5-1 combines with J gene TRBJ2-5, with a tentative D call TRBD2 (6 bases). The CDR3 is 15 amino acids. Trimming took off 1 base at V and 2 bases at J, with 12 bases between the two ends. Looked up from germline, CDR1 is SGHRS and CDR2 is YFSETQ. CDR3 sequence (DNA): TGCGCCAGCAGCTTGTTCGGGGGACCACAAGAGACCCAGTACTTC. Amino acids: CASSLFGGPQETQYF.

The chain has TRBV7-6 and TRBJ2-5; D may be TRBD1 or TRBD2 (5 bases each). The germline V gene has CDR1 SGHVS and CDR2 FNYEAQ. This CDR3 region has 14 residues. The ends were cut back, 0 bases at V and 5 bases at J, with 10 bases in the middle. CDR3 bases: TGTGCCAGCAGCTTAGCGGGAGAGGGGGAGACCCAGTACTTC. Translated, it gives CASSLAGEGETQYF.

This clone came up once. The chain employs TRBV27 and TRBJ2-7; D unclear. Germline loops: CDR1 MNHEY, CDR2 SMNVEV (reference sequence). The CDR3 is 12 amino acids. V dropped 5 bases and J dropped 4 bases, with 9 bases sitting between them. The CDR3 spells CASSAWGYEQYF. CDR3 DNA: TGTGCCAGCAGTGCCTGGGGTTACGAGCAGTACTTC.

A note on this clone: Given a much more abundant clone one base away, this may be a read error. This chain links TRBV5-1 with TRBJ2-5, with 12 bases identical to TRBD1. Per germline, CDR1 SGHRS and CDR2 YFSETQ. The CDR3 loop spans 17 amino acids. CDR3 coding DNA: TGCGCCAGCAGCCCCACCCGGGGACAGGGGGCGCGAGAGGCCCAGTACTTC. Translating it yields CASSPTRGQGAREAQYF.

The J gene is TRBJ2-6, the V gene TRBV4-1; D uncertain. V was pared by 3 bases and J by 4 bases, with 13 bases between. The CDR3 covers 16 residues. The germline V gene encodes CDR1 MGHRA and CDR2 YSYEKL. This chain's CDR3 is CASSHPGRSGANVLTF. In DNA form, the CDR3 reads TGCGCCAGCAGCCATCCCGGCAGATCCGGGGCCAACGTCCTGACTTTC.

V and J are TRBV5-4 and TRBJ1-2; perhaps TRBD1 as D (5 bases). The V end lost 4 bases, the J end lost 0 bases, and 13 bases lay between the germline ends. The CDR3 is 15 amino acids. Germline V gene sequence: CDR1 SGHNT, CDR2 YYREEE (reference sequence). The CDR3 bases are TGTGCCAGCAGCCAAGGGACCGGCCCTAACTATGGCTACACCTTC. Its protein is CASSQGTGPNYGYTF.

This clone was observed a few times. The gene calls are TRBV13 and TRBJ1-2; no reliable D call. CDR1 and CDR2 from the germline V gene are PRHDT and FYEKMQ (reference sequence). V was shortened by 4 bases and J by 4 bases, with 10 bases between the two germline ends. The CDR3 runs 13 residues. For the CDR3, the DNA is TGTGCCAGCAGCTCCAGACATGGCTATGGCTACACCTTC. Amino acids: CASSSRHGYGYTF.

This sequence joins TRBV11-2 and TRBJ2-1, with TRBD2 matching over 12 bases. Trimming cost V 6 bases and J 0 bases; bases outside gene matches: 6. The CDR3 runs 17 residues. Germline CDR1 reads SGHAT; CDR2 reads FQNNGV. The CDR3 DNA sequence: TGTGCCAGCAGTTATACTAGCGGGAGGCCCTCCTACAATGAGCAGTTCTTC. This codes for CASSYTSGRPSYNEQFF.

This clone was detected many times. The rearrangement joins TRBV2 to TRBJ2-3, with TRBD1 identical over 9 bases. The CDR3 sequence is 15 residues long. With 10 bases clipped from V and 0 bases from J, the junction kept 8 bases outside the gene matches. Germline V CDR1 and CDR2: SNHLY, FYNNEI. The CDR3 loop reads CAIVTGGSSTDTQYF. In nucleotides, the CDR3 is TGTGCCATCGTGACAGGGGGATCTAGCACAGATACGCAGTATTTT.

The chain uses TRBV7-9 and TRBJ2-7; TRBD1 aligns across 7 bases. From germline, CDR1 is SEHNR and CDR2 FQNEAQ (reference sequence). This CDR3 has 16 residues. Trimming cost V 0 bases and J 4 bases; bases outside gene matches: 9. The CDR3 DNA follows: TGTGCCAGCAGCTTAGCGGACTGGACAGGTCTTTACGAGCAGTACTTC. It translates to CASSLADWTGLYEQYF.

The V and J genes are TRBV28 and TRBJ1-2, with TRBD1 as a possible D gene (5 bases). The CDR3 length is 13 residues. CDR1 MDHEN and CDR2 SYDVKM come from the germline V gene. V lost 6 bases and J 4 bases, leaving 12 bases between the germline ends. The CDR3 nucleotides read TGTGCCAGCAGACTGGGGCAATCCTATGGCTACACCTTC. Translating gives CASRLGQSYGYTF.

Of note for this clone: Other DNA sequences of this sample code for an identical CDR3. The V gene is TRBV7-2, the J gene TRBJ2-7, with D unclear. Trimming left V 8 bases short and J 3 bases short, with 8 bases between. CDR1 is SGHTA and CDR2 is FQGNSA in the germline V gene. CDR3 size: 11 residues. In DNA form, the CDR3 reads TGTGCCAGCTCGGCCTACTACGAGCAGTACTTC. It codes for CASSAYYEQYF.

DNA of the CDR3: TGTGCCAGCAGCTTCAGTCCCTTCACAGATACGCAGTATTTT. As protein: CASSFSPFTDTQYF. The chain couples TRBV7-8 to TRBJ2-3, with D hard to call. This CDR3 has 14 residues. Germline CDR1 reads SGHVS; CDR2 reads FQNEAQ. V was trimmed by 3 bases and J by 2 bases, leaving 9 bases between them.